A selection of T cell receptor beta chains follows, all from one sample in a study of blood T cell repertoires in COVID-19. Sequencing was performed with immunoSEQ multiplex PCR; in TCRdb, only in-frame clones are kept and a portion is missing. The table has fewer than 400,000 clones, 85% seen once. Sequencing used PBMCs or T cells enriched from blood (not recorded which). These receptors were taken from a woman aged 30 to 39 who had been exposed to COVID-19. Both conserved end residues are part of each CDR3. Fields, in order: clone size, J gene, D gene, V gene, CDR3 protein, CDR3 DNA. The D gene is left open where the match is weak. Clone size is shown for a subset of rows, as once, few, many or a class of expanded clone.

NA TRBJ2-7 NA TRBV23-1 CASSQTAGPSPYEQYF TGCGCCAGCAGTCAAACGGCGGGGCCAAGCCCCTACGAGCAGTACTTC
NA TRBJ2-1 NA TRBV25-1 CASSEWAGMDEQFF TGTGCCAGCAGTGAATGGGCAGGGATGGATGAGCAGTTCTTC
NA TRBJ1-2 NA TRBV3-1/TRBV3-2 CASSQEALQGGYTF TGTGCCAGCAGCCAAGAAGCCCTACAGGGTGGCTACACCTTC
NA TRBJ2-6 TRBD1 TRBV7-3 CASSFQGATGANVLTF TGTGCCAGCAGCTTTCAGGGGGCGACTGGGGCCAACGTCCTGACTTTC
few TRBJ2-7 TRBD2 TRBV5-6 CASSLAGRGAHYEQYF TGTGCCAGCAGCTTGGCCGGGCGGGGGGCCCACTACGAGCAGTACTTC
NA TRBJ1-5 NA TRBV29-1 CSVARSADSNQPQHF TGCAGCGTAGCCCGGAGTGCAGATAGCAATCAGCCCCAGCATTTT
NA TRBJ2-7 NA TRBV6-5 CASTVTPSYEQYF TGTGCCAGCACCGTGACACCCTCCTACGAGCAGTACTTC
few TRBJ2-7 TRBD2 TRBV6-2/TRBV6-3 CASSLKREGYEQYF TGTGCCAGCAGCCTTAAGCGGGAGGGCTACGAGCAGTACTTC
NA TRBJ2-7 TRBD1 TRBV6-5 CASSPTGTGYEQYF TGTGCCAGCAGTCCTACGGGGACAGGGTACGAGCAGTACTTC
NA TRBJ2-1 TRBD1 TRBV18 CASSPPGQGLYNEQFF TGTGCCAGCTCACCACCGGGACAGGGATTATACAATGAGCAGTTCTTC
once TRBJ2-7 NA TRBV28 CASNTPPAGHTVF TGTGCCAGCAACACTCCCCCGGCGGGCCATACGGTATTC
once TRBJ1-6 TRBD1 TRBV15 CATSSLQGLGNSPLHF TGTGCCACCAGCAGCCTACAGGGGTTAGGTAATTCACCCCTCCACTTT
many TRBJ2-5 TRBD2 TRBV28 CASSLTLAGQETQYF TGTGCCAGCAGTCTGACCTTAGCGGGACAAGAGACCCAGTACTTC
once TRBJ1-6 TRBD1 TRBV30 CAWSVTDRVNSPLHF TGTGCCTGGAGTGTAACGGACAGGGTTAATTCACCCCTCCACTTT
NA TRBJ2-1 TRBD2 TRBV27 CASSNSGGIYNEQFF TGTGCCAGCAGTAATAGCGGGGGAATCTACAATGAGCAGTTCTTC
few TRBJ2-1 TRBD2 TRBV5-4 CASSFSSGRGDEQFF TGTGCCAGCAGCTTTAGTAGCGGGAGAGGGGATGAGCAGTTCTTC
NA TRBJ1-2 NA TRBV4-1 CASSPNPAGDYGYTF TGCGCCAGCAGCCCCAACCCTGCAGGGGATTATGGCTACACCTTC
NA TRBJ2-3 NA TRBV2 CASARDSQSTDTQYF TGTGCCAGCGCCAGGGACTCCCAGAGCACAGATACGCAGTATTTT
NA TRBJ1-1 NA TRBV29-1 CSALGGAVGAFF TGCAGCGCCCTCGGGGGGGCCGTGGGGGCTTTCTTT
once TRBJ2-1 NA TRBV4-1 CASSRAPGSQEQFF TGCGCCAGCAGCCGCGCCCCGGGGTCTCAGGAGCAGTTCTTC
NA TRBJ2-1 TRBD2 TRBV27 CASLHGGRELHEQFF TGTGCCAGCCTTCACGGCGGGAGGGAGCTCCATGAGCAGTTCTTC
NA TRBJ1-6 NA TRBV4-3 CASSQAKGVFNSPLHF TGCGCCAGCAGCCAAGCCAAGGGGGTGTTTAATTCACCCCTCCACTTT
few TRBJ1-2 NA TRBV12-3/TRBV12-4 CASRGLSRDLTF TGTGCCAGCAGAGGACTTTCTAGGGATCTCACCTTC
NA TRBJ2-2 NA TRBV7-2 CASSLALGTGELFF TGTGCCAGCAGCTTAGCTCTCGGGACCGGGGAGCTGTTTTTT
NA TRBJ1-3 NA TRBV5-1 CASSLMGNSGNTIYF TGCGCCAGCAGCTTGATGGGCAACTCTGGAAACACCATATATTTT
NA TRBJ1-3 TRBD1 TRBV7-9 CASPYRDSSGNTIYF TGTGCCAGCCCGTACCGGGACAGCTCTGGAAACACCATATATTTT
NA TRBJ1-2 TRBD1 TRBV9 CASSVEGQGLRGYTF TGTGCCAGCAGCGTAGAGGGACAGGGCCTGAGGGGCTACACCTTC
NA TRBJ1-5 NA TRBV1 CTSSQERRMEGPTIYSNQPQHF TGCACCAGCAGCCAGGAGCGCCGAATGGAGGGGCCGACGATATATAGCAATCAGCCCCAGCATTTT
NA TRBJ1-2 TRBD1 TRBV5-4 CASSPGTGDGYTF TGTGCCAGCAGCCCCGGGACAGGGGATGGCTACACCTTC
NA TRBJ2-1 TRBD2 TRBV9 CASSEAPSGGSYNEQFF TGTGCCAGCAGCGAGGCTCCTAGCGGAGGCTCCTACAATGAGCAGTTCTTC
NA TRBJ1-2 TRBD1 TRBV19 CASSILAGGNYGYTF TGTGCCAGTAGTATCCTCGCAGGGGGTAACTATGGCTACACCTTC
many TRBJ1-6 TRBD1 TRBV2 CASRGQKGSYNSPLHF TGTGCCAGCAGGGGACAGAAAGGCTCCTATAATTCACCCCTCCACTTT
NA TRBJ1-1 NA TRBV13 CASSLGGLPEAFF TGTGCCAGCAGTCTCGGGGGTCTTCCTGAAGCTTTCTTT
NA TRBJ2-5 TRBD2 TRBV11-2 CASSPSGLVETQYF TGTGCCAGCAGCCCTAGCGGGTTGGTAGAGACCCAGTACTTC
few TRBJ1-2 NA TRBV12-5 CASGLDSFNGYTF TGTGCTAGTGGCCTGGACAGCTTCAATGGCTACACCTTC
NA TRBJ2-2 NA TRBV2 CASSEVRRVGELFF TGTGCCAGCAGTGAAGTCAGGCGGGTCGGGGAGCTGTTTTTT
NA TRBJ2-7 NA TRBV28 CASSPALAVPFGEQYF TGTGCCAGCAGCCCAGCCCTGGCGGTGCCCTTCGGCGAGCAGTACTTC
NA TRBJ1-4 NA TRBV7-6 CASSSDGGGNEKLFF TGTGCCAGCAGCTCAGATGGGGGAGGGAATGAAAAACTGTTTTTT
NA TRBJ2-7 NA TRBV18 CASSPPGRYEQYF TGTGCCAGCTCACCTCCAGGGAGGTACGAGCAGTACTTC
once TRBJ2-7 TRBD2 TRBV6-5 CASRDSGRYEQYF TGTGCCAGCAGAGATAGCGGGCGCTACGAGCAGTACTTC
NA TRBJ2-1 NA TRBV5-1 CASSEGIYNEQFF TGCGCCAGCAGCGAGGGTATCTACAATGAGCAGTTCTTC
NA TRBJ2-2 TRBD2 TRBV4-1 CASSQVTSDSNTGELFF TGCGCCAGCAGCCAAGTAACTAGCGATTCGAACACCGGGGAGCTGTTTTTT
NA TRBJ2-7 TRBD2 TRBV19 CASHSRRGYEQYF TGTGCCAGTCACTCCCGGCGGGGGTACGAGCAGTACTTC
once TRBJ1-5 NA TRBV27 CASRRTSNQPQHF TGTGCCAGCAGAAGAACTTCCAATCAGCCCCAGCATTTT
NA TRBJ1-5 NA TRBV2 CASSVGQASNQPQHF TGTGCCAGCAGTGTGGGGCAGGCGAGCAATCAGCCCCAGCATTTT
NA TRBJ2-7 TRBD2 TRBV7-9 CASSSAGYAGEILPEQYF TGTGCCAGCAGCTCCGCAGGTTACGCGGGGGAAATTCTGCCCGAGCAGTACTTC
NA TRBJ2-1 TRBD2 TRBV7-3 CASSHSILAGGPSEQFF TGTGCCAGCAGCCACTCCATACTAGCGGGAGGGCCTAGTGAGCAGTTCTTC
few TRBJ1-2 NA TRBV12-3/TRBV12-4 CASSLGQGYGYTF TGTGCCAGCAGTTTGGGGCAGGGGTATGGCTACACCTTC
NA TRBJ1-5 NA TRBV7-8 CASSLGGGQESQPQHF TGTGCCAGCAGCTTAGGGGGTGGACAAGAGAGTCAGCCCCAGCATTTT
NA TRBJ1-2 TRBD1 TRBV7-2 CASSLTGAYGYTF TGTGCCAGCAGCTTGACAGGGGCCTATGGCTACACCTTC
NA TRBJ1-5 TRBD1 TRBV10-2 CASSTFGGTGAPVSNQPQHF TGCGCCAGCAGCACCTTTGGGGGGACAGGGGCCCCTGTTAGCAATCAGCCCCAGCATTTT
once TRBJ1-5 NA TRBV7-2 CASSLRKGGQPQHF TGTGCCAGCAGCTTACGAAAGGGAGGTCAGCCCCAGCATTTT
few TRBJ1-4 NA TRBV30 CAWRGGLATNEKLFF TGTGCCTGGAGGGGGGGGCTGGCAACTAATGAAAAACTGTTTTTT
NA TRBJ2-6 TRBD1 TRBV4-1 CASSPHRGRAGANVLTF TGCGCCAGCAGCCCTCACAGGGGGCGGGCTGGGGCCAACGTCCTGACTTTC
NA TRBJ2-1 TRBD2 TRBV4-2 CASSQEREEYNEQFF TGTGCCAGCAGCCAGGAGCGGGAAGAGTACAATGAGCAGTTCTTC
many TRBJ2-1 TRBD1 TRBV6-1 CASSEWPGGSYEQFF TGTGCCAGCAGTGAATGGCCAGGGGGCTCATATGAGCAGTTCTTC
NA TRBJ1-2 NA TRBV10-1 CASSESRGYGYTF TGCGCCAGCAGTGAGTCTAGGGGTTATGGCTACACCTTC
NA TRBJ2-3 NA TRBV6-2/TRBV6-3 CASSLTGLTDTQYF TGTGCCAGCAGTCTCACCGGACTCACAGATACGCAGTATTTT
few TRBJ2-1 TRBD2 TRBV9 CASSARLAGRYNEQFF TGTGCCAGCAGCGCCAGACTAGCGGGGCGTTACAATGAGCAGTTCTTC
NA TRBJ2-7 TRBD2 TRBV28 CASSELAGSYEQYF TGTGCCAGCAGCGAACTAGCGGGCTCCTACGAGCAGTACTTC